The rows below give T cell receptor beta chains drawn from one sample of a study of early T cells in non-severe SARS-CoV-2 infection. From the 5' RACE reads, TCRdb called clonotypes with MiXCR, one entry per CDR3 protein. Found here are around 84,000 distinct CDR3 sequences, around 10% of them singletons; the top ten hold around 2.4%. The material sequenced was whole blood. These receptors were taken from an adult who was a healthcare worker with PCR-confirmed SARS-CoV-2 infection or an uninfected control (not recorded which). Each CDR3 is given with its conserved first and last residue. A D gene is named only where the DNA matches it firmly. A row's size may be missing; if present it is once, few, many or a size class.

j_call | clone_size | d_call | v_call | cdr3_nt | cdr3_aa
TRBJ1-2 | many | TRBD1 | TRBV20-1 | TGCAGTGCTAGAGGACAGGGGGCTTGGTATGGCTACACCTTC | CSARGQGAWYGYTF
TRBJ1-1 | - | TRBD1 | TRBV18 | TGTGCCAGCTCACCATCGGCAGGGGGCTACACTGAAGCTTTCTTT | CASSPSAGGYTEAFF
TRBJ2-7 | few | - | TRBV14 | TGTGCCAGCAGTCCGAAGGGGGTAGAGCAGTACTTC | CASSPKGVEQYF
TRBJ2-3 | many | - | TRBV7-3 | TGTGCCAGCAGCTTAATAGGGAGGATGGACACAGATACGCAGTATTTT | CASSLIGRMDTDTQYF
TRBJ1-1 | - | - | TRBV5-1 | TGCGCCAGCAGCGCCGGACAGTTGACTGAAGCTTTCTTT | CASSAGQLTEAFF
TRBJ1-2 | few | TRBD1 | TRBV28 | TGTGCCAGCAGTTTCCAGGACAGGGGAGGCTACACCTTC | CASSFQDRGGYTF
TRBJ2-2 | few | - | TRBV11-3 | TGTGCCAGCAGCTTAATTGCGACAGGGAACACCGGGGAGCTGTTTTTT | CASSLIATGNTGELFF
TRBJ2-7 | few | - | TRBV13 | TGTGCCAGCAGCTTAGCGTCGGAGCTGTACGAGCAGTACTTC | CASSLASELYEQYF
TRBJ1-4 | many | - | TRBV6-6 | TGTGCCAGCAGTTACCCTGACAGCGTTGGGGAAAAACTGTTTTTT | CASSYPDSVGEKLFF
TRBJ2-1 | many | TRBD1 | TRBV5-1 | TGCGCCAGCAGCCCCGGGACAGTCAACAATGAGCAGTTCTTC | CASSPGTVNNEQFF
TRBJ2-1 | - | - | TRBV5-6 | TGTGCCAGCATCCCCACCACCTACAATGAGCAGTTCTTC | CASIPTTYNEQFF
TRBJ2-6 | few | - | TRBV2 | TGTGCCAGCACCCGAGGTGGACAGTCTGGGGCCAACGTCCTGACTTTC | CASTRGGQSGANVLTF
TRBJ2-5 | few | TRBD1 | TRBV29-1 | TGCAGCGTTGGAGGGACAGGGGGCCTCCAAGAGACCCAGTACTTC | CSVGGTGGLQETQYF
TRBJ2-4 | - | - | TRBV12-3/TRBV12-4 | TGTGCCAGCAGTCCGTATCCACCTAATAACGGCAATTTTCAGTACTTC | CASSPYPPNNGNFQYF
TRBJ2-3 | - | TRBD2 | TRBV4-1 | TGCGCCAGCAGCCGGGGTAGCGGGGGGTCAGATACGCAGTATTTT | CASSRGSGGSDTQYF
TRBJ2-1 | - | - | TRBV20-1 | TGCAGTGCTAGGCGGGACGCTGAGCAGTTCTTC | CSARRDAEQFF
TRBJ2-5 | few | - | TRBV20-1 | TGCAGTGCTGGTCGGGACACCCAAGAGACCCAGTACTTC | CSAGRDTQETQYF
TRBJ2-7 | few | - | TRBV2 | TGTGCCAGCATGAGGGACTCCTACGAGCAGTACTTC | CASMRDSYEQYF
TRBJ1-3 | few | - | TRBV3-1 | TGTGCCAGCAGCCAGGGTTCCGGAAACACCATATATTTT | CASSQGSGNTIYF
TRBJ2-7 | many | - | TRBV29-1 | TGCAGCGTTGAAGGGACAACCTACGAGCAGTACTTC | CSVEGTTYEQYF
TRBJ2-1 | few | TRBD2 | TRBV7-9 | TGTGCCAGCAGCCCCCTCACAGCGGGAGGGCCGTACAATGAGCAGTTCTTC | CASSPLTAGGPYNEQFF
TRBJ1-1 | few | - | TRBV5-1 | TGCGCCAGCAGCTTGGTAGCGGGAAGCACTGAAGCTTTCTTT | CASSLVAGSTEAFF
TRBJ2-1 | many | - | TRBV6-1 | TGTGCCAGCGGGGAAATGAAGCCCTACAATGAGCAGTTCTTC | CASGEMKPYNEQFF
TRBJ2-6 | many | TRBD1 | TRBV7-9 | TGTGCCAGCAGCTTAAGGCAACAGGGGGTCTCTGGGGCCAACGTCCTGACTTTC | CASSLRQQGVSGANVLTF
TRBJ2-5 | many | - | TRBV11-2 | TGTGCCAGCAGCTTAGATCCCCCGGGGACCCAGTACTTC | CASSLDPPGTQYF
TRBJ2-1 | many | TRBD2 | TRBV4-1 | TGCGCCAGCAGCCAAGATGGGGGACTAGGGGGATACAATGAGCAGTTCTTC | CASSQDGGLGGYNEQFF
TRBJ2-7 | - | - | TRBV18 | TGTGCCAGCTCACCACTCGGGGGCGGCGTGGGCAACGAGCAGTACTTC | CASSPLGGGVGNEQYF
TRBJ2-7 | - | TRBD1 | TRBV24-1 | TGTGCCACCAGTAGGGACAGGGATGGCGAGCAGTACTTC | CATSRDRDGEQYF
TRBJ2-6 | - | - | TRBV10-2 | TGCGCCAGCAGCTCAGAAGCTGGGGCCAACGTCCTGACTTTC | CASSSEAGANVLTF
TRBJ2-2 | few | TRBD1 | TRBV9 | TGTGCCAGCAGCGTAGTCCCTTTGACAGGGACCGGGGAGCTGTTTTTT | CASSVVPLTGTGELFF
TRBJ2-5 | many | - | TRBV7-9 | TGTGCCAGCAGCTTGGTGGGGGGCAGTGAGACCCAGTACTTC | CASSLVGGSETQYF